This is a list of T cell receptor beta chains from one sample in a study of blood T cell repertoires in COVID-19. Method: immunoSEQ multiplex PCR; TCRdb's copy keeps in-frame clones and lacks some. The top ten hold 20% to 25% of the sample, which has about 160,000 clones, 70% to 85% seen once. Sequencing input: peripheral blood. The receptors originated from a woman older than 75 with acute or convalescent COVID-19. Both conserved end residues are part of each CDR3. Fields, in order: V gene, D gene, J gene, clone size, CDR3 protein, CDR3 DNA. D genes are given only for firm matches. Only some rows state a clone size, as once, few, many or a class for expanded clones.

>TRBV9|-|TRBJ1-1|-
CASSVRGIGQAFF
TGTGCCAGCAGCGTAAGGGGGATCGGCCAAGCTTTCTTT
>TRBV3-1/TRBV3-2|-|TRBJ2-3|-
CASSHGAGTDTQYF
TGTGCCAGCAGCCATGGGGCAGGGACAGATACGCAGTATTTT
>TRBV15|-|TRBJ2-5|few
CATSVEGGETQYF
TGTGCCACCAGCGTAGAGGGGGGGGAGACCCAGTACTTC
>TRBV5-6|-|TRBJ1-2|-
CASSLEYGRANYGYTF
TGTGCCAGCAGCTTGGAATACGGCAGGGCTAACTATGGCTACACCTTC
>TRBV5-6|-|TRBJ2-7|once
CASATVPSYEQYF
TGTGCCAGCGCGACAGTTCCCTCCTACGAGCAGTACTTC
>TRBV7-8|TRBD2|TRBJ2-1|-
CASSSPTSGSPYNEQFF
TGTGCCAGCAGCTCACCTACTAGCGGGAGTCCCTACAATGAGCAGTTCTTC
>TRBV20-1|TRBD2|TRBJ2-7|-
CSASRTSGSGGDEQYF
TGCAGTGCTAGTAGGACTAGCGGGAGTGGCGGGGACGAGCAGTACTTC
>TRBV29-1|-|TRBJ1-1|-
CSVSRQENTEAFF
TGCAGCGTTAGTCGACAGGAGAACACTGAAGCTTTCTTT
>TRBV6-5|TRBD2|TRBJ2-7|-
CASSRGTSGSWLQYF
TGTGCCAGCAGCCGGGGGACTAGCGGGAGTTGGTTGCAGTACTTC
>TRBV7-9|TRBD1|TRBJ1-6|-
CASSPTTGLNSPLHF
TGTGCCAGCAGCCCTACGACAGGGTTGAATTCACCCCTCCACTTT
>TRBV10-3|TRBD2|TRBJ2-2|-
CAISDPDRTSGRKNGELFF
TGTGCCATCAGTGACCCGGATAGGACTAGCGGGAGGAAGAACGGGGAGCTGTTTTTT